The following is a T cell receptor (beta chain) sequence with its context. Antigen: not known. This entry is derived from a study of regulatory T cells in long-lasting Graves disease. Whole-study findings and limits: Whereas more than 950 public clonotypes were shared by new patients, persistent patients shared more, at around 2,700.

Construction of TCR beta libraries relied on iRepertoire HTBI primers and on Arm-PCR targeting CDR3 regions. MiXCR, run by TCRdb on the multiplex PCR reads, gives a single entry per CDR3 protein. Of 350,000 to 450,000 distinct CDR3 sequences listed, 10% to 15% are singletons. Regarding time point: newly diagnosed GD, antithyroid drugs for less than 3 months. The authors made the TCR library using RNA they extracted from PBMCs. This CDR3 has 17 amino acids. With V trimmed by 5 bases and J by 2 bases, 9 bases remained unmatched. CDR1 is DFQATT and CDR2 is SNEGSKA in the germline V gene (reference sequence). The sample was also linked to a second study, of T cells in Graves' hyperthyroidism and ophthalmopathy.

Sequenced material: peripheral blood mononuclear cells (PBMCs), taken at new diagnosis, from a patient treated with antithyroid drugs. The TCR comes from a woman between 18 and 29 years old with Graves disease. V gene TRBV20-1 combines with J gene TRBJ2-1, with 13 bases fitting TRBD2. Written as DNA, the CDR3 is TGCAGTGCTCTACGGACTAGCGGGAGTACAGCCTACAATGAGCAGTTCTTC. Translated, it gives CSALRTSGSTAYNEQFF.